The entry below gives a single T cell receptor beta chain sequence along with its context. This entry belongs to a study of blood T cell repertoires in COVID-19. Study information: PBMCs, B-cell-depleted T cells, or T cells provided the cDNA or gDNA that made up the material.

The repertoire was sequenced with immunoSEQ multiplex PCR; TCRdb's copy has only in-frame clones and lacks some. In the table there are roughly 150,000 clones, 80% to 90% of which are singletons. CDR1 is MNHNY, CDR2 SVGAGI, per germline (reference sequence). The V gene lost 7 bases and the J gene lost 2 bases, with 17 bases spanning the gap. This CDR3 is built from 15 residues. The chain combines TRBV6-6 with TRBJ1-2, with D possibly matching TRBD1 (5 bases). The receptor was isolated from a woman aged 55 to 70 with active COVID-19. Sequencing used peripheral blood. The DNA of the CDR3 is TGTGCCAGCACCCAATGGGGCCTTGACAACTATGGCTACACCTTC. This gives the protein CASTQWGLDNYGYTF.